Here is one TCR beta chain with its context. Its target is unknown. Trimming left V 10 bases short and J 6 bases short, with 19 bases between. Germline assignment: CDR1 SNHLY and CDR2 FYNNEI. The CDR3 is 14 amino acids. The data belong to a study of T cell repertoires in cytomegalovirus infection. Study overall: TCR beta signatures that were public indicated CMV infection and matching HLA type.

Using its own MiXCR run on the reads, TCRdb lists one record per CDR3 protein. This sample has a few hundred thousand distinct CDR3 sequences, with under 45% found just once. This chain uses TRBV2 with TRBJ2-1, with D perhaps matching TRBD2 (6 bases). This TCR was sampled from a human donor in good health (CMV status not recorded). Some clones in this sample may be carry-over from other donors' samples. Source: cultured PBMCs, taken from culture after CMV antigen stimulation. The CDR3 DNA reads TGTGCCATCCTCGTGCGGGGAGGACGCAATGAGCAGTTCTTC. Amino acids: CAILVRGGRNEQFF.